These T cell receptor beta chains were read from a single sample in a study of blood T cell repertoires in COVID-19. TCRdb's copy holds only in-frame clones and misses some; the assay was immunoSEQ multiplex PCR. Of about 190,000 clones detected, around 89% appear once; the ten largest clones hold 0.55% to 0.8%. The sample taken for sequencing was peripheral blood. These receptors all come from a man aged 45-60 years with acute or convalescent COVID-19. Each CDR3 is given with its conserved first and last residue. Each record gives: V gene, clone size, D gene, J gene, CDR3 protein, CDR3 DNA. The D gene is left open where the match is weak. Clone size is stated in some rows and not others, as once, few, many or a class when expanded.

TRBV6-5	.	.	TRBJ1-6	CASTNRNSPLHF	TGTGCCAGCACCAACAGAAATTCACCCCTCCACTTT
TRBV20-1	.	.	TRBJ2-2	CSASQLAGELFF	TGCAGTGCTAGTCAACTTGCTGGGGAGCTGTTTTTT
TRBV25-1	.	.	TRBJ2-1	CASSEGDNEQFF	TGTGCCAGCAGTGAGGGAGATAATGAGCAGTTCTTC
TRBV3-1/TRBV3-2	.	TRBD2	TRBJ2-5	CASSHWGLAAEVTQYF	TGTGCCAGCAGCCATTGGGGACTAGCGGCCGAAGTGACCCAGTACTTC
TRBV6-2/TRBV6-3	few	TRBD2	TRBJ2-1	CASSRGTSGVDEQFF	TGTGCCAGCAGCCGCGGGACTAGCGGGGTTGATGAGCAGTTCTTC
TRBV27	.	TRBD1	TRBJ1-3	CASSPGGGRVGLSTIYF	TGTGCCAGCAGCCCAGGGGGAGGAAGGGTTGGTTTAAGCACCATATATTTT
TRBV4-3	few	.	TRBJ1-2	CASSQDSAGLDGYTF	TGCGCCAGCAGCCAAGATTCGGCAGGGTTGGATGGCTACACCTTC
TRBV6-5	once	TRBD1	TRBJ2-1	CASSYSGTGTYNEQFF	TGTGCCAGCAGTTACTCCGGGACAGGGACCTACAATGAGCAGTTCTTC
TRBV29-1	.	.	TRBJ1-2	CSAERGDYGYTF	TGCAGCGCCGAGCGGGGAGACTATGGCTACACCTTC
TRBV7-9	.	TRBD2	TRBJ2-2	CASSLRSGEENTGELFF	TGTGCCAGCAGCTTAAGGAGCGGGGAGGAGAACACCGGGGAGCTGTTTTTT
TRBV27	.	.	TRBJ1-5	CASSLYFRPGPNQPQHF	TGTGCCAGCAGTCTTTACTTTCGCCCAGGGCCCAATCAGCCCCAGCATTTT
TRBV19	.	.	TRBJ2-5	CASSQGSSETQYF	TGTGCCAGCAGCCAGGGGTCCTCAGAGACCCAGTACTTC
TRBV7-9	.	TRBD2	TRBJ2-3	CASSLGLAGGTDTQYF	TGTGCCAGCAGCTTAGGGCTAGCGGGGGGCACAGATACGCAGTATTTT
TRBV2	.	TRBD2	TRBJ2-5	CASSRTSGGGETQYF	TGTGCCAGCAGTCGGACTAGCGGGGGAGGAGAGACCCAGTACTTC
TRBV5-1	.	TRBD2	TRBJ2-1	CASSPGQGPGLAGAEQFF	TGCGCCAGCAGCCCTGGGCAGGGCCCGGGACTAGCGGGCGCTGAGCAGTTCTTC
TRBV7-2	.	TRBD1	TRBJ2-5	CASSWNRGDGETQYF	TGTGCCAGCAGCTGGAACAGGGGTGATGGGGAGACCCAGTACTTC
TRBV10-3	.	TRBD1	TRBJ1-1	CAISKTGVHEAFF	TGTGCCATCAGTAAAACAGGGGTCCATGAAGCTTTCTTT
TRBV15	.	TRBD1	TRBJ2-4	CATSETGNARGNIQYF	TGTGCCACCAGCGAGACAGGGAACGCACGGGGAAACATTCAGTACTTC
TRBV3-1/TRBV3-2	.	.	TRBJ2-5	CASSQGLPRETQYF	TGTGCCAGCAGCCAAGGACTTCCCCGGGAGACCCAGTACTTC
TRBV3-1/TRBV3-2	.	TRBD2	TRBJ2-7	CASSQGGDYTAYEQYF	TGTGCCAGCAGCCAAGGGGGGGACTACACCGCCTACGAGCAGTACTTC
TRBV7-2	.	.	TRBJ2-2	CASSPPRERTGELFF	TGTGCCAGCAGCCCCCCCCGGGAGAGGACCGGGGAGCTGTTTTTT
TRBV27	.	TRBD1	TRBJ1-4	CASSSQGSLFF	TGTGCCAGCAGTTCACAGGGGAGTCTGTTTTTT
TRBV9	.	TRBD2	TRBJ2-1	CASSPSGSRHNEQFF	TGTGCCAGCAGCCCGAGCGGGAGCCGACACAATGAGCAGTTCTTC
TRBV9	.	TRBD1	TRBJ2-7	CASSAGTGNFYEQYF	TGTGCCAGCAGCGCCGGGACAGGGAACTTTTACGAGCAGTACTTC
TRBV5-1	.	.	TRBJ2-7	CATLISTESWEQYF	TGCGCCACCTTAATCTCGACAGAATCGTGGGAGCAGTACTTC
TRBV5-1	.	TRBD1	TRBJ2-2	CASSSDRFTGELFF	TGCGCCAGCAGCTCGGACAGGTTCACCGGGGAGCTGTTTTTT
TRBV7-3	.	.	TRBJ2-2	CASQLGAGPGELFF	TGTGCCAGCCAATTGGGGGCAGGGCCCGGGGAGCTGTTTTTT
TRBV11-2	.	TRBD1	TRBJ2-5	CASSRDREETQYF	TGTGCCAGCAGCCGGGACAGGGAAGAGACCCAGTACTTC
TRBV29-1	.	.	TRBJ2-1	CSVERGSGSYNEQFF	TGCAGCGTTGAAAGGGGTAGCGGTTCCTACAATGAGCAGTTCTTC
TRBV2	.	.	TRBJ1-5	CASSGGDSNQPQHF	TGTGCCAGCAGTGGCGGGGATAGCAATCAGCCCCAGCATTTT
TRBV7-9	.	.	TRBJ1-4	CASSLAPGAGEKLFF	TGTGCCAGCAGCTTAGCCCCAGGGGCCGGTGAAAAACTGTTTTTT
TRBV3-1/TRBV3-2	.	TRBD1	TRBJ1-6	CASSRGGTVSPLHF	TGTGCCAGCAGCCGAGGGGGCACCGTATCACCCCTCCACTTT
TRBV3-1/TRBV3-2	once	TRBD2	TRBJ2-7	CASSQVQASGMHEQYF	TGTGCCAGCAGCCAAGTTCAGGCGAGCGGGATGCACGAGCAGTACTTC
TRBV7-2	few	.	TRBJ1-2	CASSRNVGWAYGYTF	TGTGCCAGCAGCCGGAATGTGGGCTGGGCCTATGGCTACACCTTC
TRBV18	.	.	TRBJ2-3	CASSPLDSPDTQYF	TGTGCCAGCTCTCCCCTTGACAGCCCGGATACGCAGTATTTT
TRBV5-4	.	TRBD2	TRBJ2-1	CASSPTSGRASVEQFF	TGTGCCAGCAGCCCCACTAGCGGGAGGGCCTCGGTTGAGCAGTTCTTC
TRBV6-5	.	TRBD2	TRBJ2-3	CASSPSGSTDTQYF	TGTGCCAGCAGTCCTAGCGGAAGCACAGATACGCAGTATTTT
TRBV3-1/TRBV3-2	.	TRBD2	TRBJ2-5	CASSLFRLAGAIETQYF	TGTGCCAGCAGCCTATTCCGACTAGCGGGAGCCATAGAGACCCAGTACTTC
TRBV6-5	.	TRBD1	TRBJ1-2	CASSSGTVFYGYTF	TGTGCCAGCAGCTCCGGGACAGTTTTCTATGGCTACACCTTC
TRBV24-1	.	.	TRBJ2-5	CATSAGGTRQETQYF	TGTGCCACCAGTGCCGGGGGAACGAGGCAAGAGACCCAGTACTTC
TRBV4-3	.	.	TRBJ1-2	CASSQDQYGYTF	TGCGCCAGCAGCCAAGATCAGTATGGCTACACCTTC
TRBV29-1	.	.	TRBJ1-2	CSVGSDNYGYTF	TGCAGCGTTGGGTCAGATAACTATGGCTACACCTTC
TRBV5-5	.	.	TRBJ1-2	CASSLDRLVASGYTF	TGTGCCAGCAGCTTGGACAGGCTAGTTGCTTCGGGCTACACCTTC
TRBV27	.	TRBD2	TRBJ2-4	CASSLSTGGRNIQYF	TGTGCCAGCAGTTTATCGACCGGGGGGAGAAACATTCAGTACTTC
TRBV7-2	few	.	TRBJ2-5	CASSWNYEETQYF	TGTGCCAGCAGCTGGAACTACGAAGAGACCCAGTACTTC
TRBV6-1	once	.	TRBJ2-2	CASSESWGGTEGGELFF	TGTGCCAGCAGTGAAAGTTGGGGCGGGACAGAAGGCGGGGAGCTGTTTTTT
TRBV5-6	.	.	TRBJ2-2	CASSLFRQNTGELFF	TGTGCCAGCAGCTTGTTCAGGCAAAACACCGGGGAGCTGTTTTTT
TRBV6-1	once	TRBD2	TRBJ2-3	CASSEDGSPGLAGADTQYF	TGTGCCAGCAGTGAAGATGGGTCACCGGGACTAGCGGGAGCAGATACGCAGTATTTT
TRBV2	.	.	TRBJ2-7	CASSVERQSEQYF	TGTGCCAGCAGTGTCGAGAGACAGTCCGAGCAGTACTTC
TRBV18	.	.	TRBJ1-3	CASSPQDTSGNTIYF	TGTGCCAGCTCACCACAGGACACCTCTGGAAACACCATATATTTT
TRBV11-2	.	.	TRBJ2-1	CASSKDSSYNEQFF	TGTGCCAGCAGCAAGGACAGCAGCTACAATGAGCAGTTCTTC
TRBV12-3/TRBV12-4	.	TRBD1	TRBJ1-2	CASRRTGDYDYTF	TGTGCCAGCAGACGGACAGGGGATTATGACTACACCTTC
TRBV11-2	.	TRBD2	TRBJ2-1	CASSLTSGGYNEQFF	TGTGCCAGCAGCTTAACTAGCGGGGGGTACAATGAGCAGTTCTTC
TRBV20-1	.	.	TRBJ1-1	CSAIRVGEAFF	TGCAGTGCTATCCGGGTGGGTGAAGCTTTCTTT
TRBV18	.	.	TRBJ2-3	CASSPNRGAFLTDTQYF	TGTGCCAGCTCACCGAATAGGGGCGCCTTCCTCACAGATACGCAGTATTTT